The rows below give T cell receptor beta chains drawn from one sample of a study of T cell repertoires in aging, cancer and after chemotherapy. Via MiXCR, TCRdb re-called the multiplex PCR reads, giving one row per CDR3 protein. The repertoire holds some 12,000 distinct CDR3 sequences, with about 24% as singletons. The sequenced sample was blood. The receptors stem from a human donor in good health. Both conserved end residues are part of each CDR3. The D gene is left open where the match is weak. Only some rows state a clone size, as once, few, many or a class for expanded clones.

V gene: TRBV10-3; D gene: TRBD1; clone size: -; J gene: TRBJ2-1; CDR3 protein: CAISESGRGSPRSYNEQFF; CDR3 DNA: TGTGCCATCAGTGAGTCAGGCAGGGGGTCTCCTCGCTCCTACAATGAGCAGTTCTTC
V gene: TRBV20-1; D gene: TRBD2; clone size: -; J gene: TRBJ2-4; CDR3 protein: CSARPSGGAKNIQYF; CDR3 DNA: TGCAGTGCTAGGCCATCGGGGGGTGCCAAAAACATTCAGTACTTC
V gene: TRBV19; D gene: TRBD2; clone size: -; J gene: TRBJ2-3; CDR3 protein: CEGGGADTQYF; CDR3 DNA: TGTGAGGGCGGGGGGGCGGATACGCAGTATTTT
V gene: TRBV7-2; D gene: -; clone size: -; J gene: TRBJ1-6; CDR3 protein: CASSLLGRSGSPLHF; CDR3 DNA: TGTGCCAGCAGCTTATTAGGAAGGAGTGGCTCACCCCTCCACTTT
V gene: TRBV20-1; D gene: -; clone size: few; J gene: TRBJ2-3; CDR3 protein: CSARQGRLSTQYF; CDR3 DNA: TGCAGTGCTAGGCAGGGTAGGCTTAGTACGCAGTATTTT
V gene: TRBV28; D gene: TRBD2; clone size: few; J gene: TRBJ2-3; CDR3 protein: CASTLGGLAGGSTDTQYF; CDR3 DNA: TGTGCCAGCACCCTGGGGGGACTAGCGGGGGGTAGCACAGATACGCAGTATTTT
V gene: TRBV30; D gene: -; clone size: medium-sized; J gene: TRBJ1-2; CDR3 protein: CALRRGANYGYTF; CDR3 DNA: TGTGCCTTACGCCGGGGGGCTAACTATGGCTACACCTTC
V gene: TRBV29-1; D gene: -; clone size: medium-sized; J gene: TRBJ2-7; CDR3 protein: CSVDGTGPLGHEQYF; CDR3 DNA: TGCAGCGTTGATGGAACCGGGCCCCTAGGGCACGAGCAGTACTTC
V gene: TRBV6-5; D gene: -; clone size: medium-sized; J gene: TRBJ1-4; CDR3 protein: CASSLNRPVEKLFF; CDR3 DNA: TGTGCCAGCAGTCTTAACAGGCCTGTCGAAAAACTGTTTTTT
V gene: TRBV5-6; D gene: TRBD1; clone size: medium-sized; J gene: TRBJ1-2; CDR3 protein: CASSLKGQGGYTF; CDR3 DNA: TGTGCCAGCAGCTTGAAGGGACAGGGGGGCTACACCTTC
V gene: TRBV6-5; D gene: -; clone size: medium-sized; J gene: TRBJ2-7; CDR3 protein: CASRTTQGTYEQYF; CDR3 DNA: TGTGCCAGCAGAACCACCCAGGGGACCTACGAGCAGTACTTC
V gene: TRBV12-3/TRBV12-4; D gene: -; clone size: medium-sized; J gene: TRBJ1-2; CDR3 protein: CASSLTGPGYTF; CDR3 DNA: TGTGCCAGCAGTTTGACCGGGCCCGGCTACACCTTC
V gene: TRBV7-2; D gene: TRBD2; clone size: few; J gene: TRBJ2-5; CDR3 protein: CASSFVPSGGPQETQYF; CDR3 DNA: TGTGCCAGCAGCTTCGTCCCTAGCGGGGGTCCTCAAGAGACCCAGTACTTC
V gene: TRBV7-2; D gene: -; clone size: few; J gene: TRBJ1-2; CDR3 protein: CASSLDGRRPVYTF; CDR3 DNA: TGTGCCAGCAGCTTAGACGGTCGTCGCCCGGTCTACACCTTC
V gene: TRBV29-1; D gene: TRBD2; clone size: -; J gene: TRBJ2-3; CDR3 protein: CSVGGLAVDTQYF; CDR3 DNA: TGCAGCGTTGGAGGACTAGCGGTAGATACGCAGTATTTT
V gene: TRBV18; D gene: -; clone size: -; J gene: TRBJ1-2; CDR3 protein: CASSPGEGYGYTF; CDR3 DNA: TGTGCCAGCTCACCGGGGGAGGGCTATGGCTACACCTTC